The entry below describes one T cell receptor (beta chain). The method was immunoSEQ multiplex PCR; TCRdb's version includes in-frame clones alone and lacks a portion of them. The sample gives tens of thousands of clones, approximately 87% of which show up once; 4.5% to 6.5% is in the top ten. The record originates from a study of technical replicates of blood from a handful of donors. In germline, CDR1 is LNHDA, CDR2 SQIVND (reference sequence). The CDR3 sequence is 14 residues long. The ends were cut back, 6 bases at V and 8 bases at J, with 19 bases in the middle. The chain joins TRBV19 to TRBJ1-2, with a tentative D call TRBD1 (6 bases). The sequence was obtained from a human donor in good health. Some clones in this sample may be carry-over from other donors' samples. Sequenced sample: PBMCs. DNA of the CDR3: TGTGCCAGTAGCCTTCACGACAGGCCACGGGGCTACACCTTC. The encoded protein is CASSLHDRPRGYTF. The whole variable domain, remainder taken from reference TRBV19 and TRBJ1-2, is DGGITQSPKYLFRKEGQNVTLSCEQNLNHDAMYWYRQDPGQGLRLIYYSQIVNDFQKGDIAEGYSVSREKKESFPLTVTSAQKNPTAFYLCASSLHDRPRGYTFGSGTRLTVV.